A selection of T cell receptor beta chains follows, all from one sample in a study of preoperative IRX-2 immunotherapy in early breast cancer. The repertoire was sequenced with immunoSEQ multiplex PCR; TCRdb's copy has only in-frame clones and lacks some. The sample shows tens of thousands of clones, 75% to 85% of them seen only once. This sample comprised lymph node tissue, obtained after IRX-2 immunotherapy. The origin of the receptors is a human donor with breast cancer. Each CDR3 is given with its conserved first and last residue. The D gene is left open where the match is weak. Size tells how often a clone was seen (once, few, many) or the class of an expanded clone, and some rows leave it out.

d_gene | abundance | j_gene | v_gene | CDR3aa | CDR3nt
. | . | TRBJ2-7 | TRBV5-1 | CASSPTPGSYEQYF | TGCGCCAGCAGCCCAACTCCAGGGTCCTACGAGCAGTACTTC
TRBD1 | . | TRBJ1-5 | TRBV30 | CACRQGSNQPQHF | TGTGCCTGTAGACAGGGGAGCAATCAGCCCCAGCATTTT
. | . | TRBJ2-7 | TRBV5-1 | CASSSTTPSYEQYF | TGCGCCAGCAGCTCCACTACGCCTTCCTACGAGCAGTACTTC
. | . | TRBJ2-3 | TRBV12-2 | CATLPELAADTQYF | TGTGCCACCCTGCCTGAACTAGCGGCTGATACGCAGTATTTT
. | . | TRBJ1-2 | TRBV6-8 | CASERTRMPNYGYTF | TGTGCCAGCGAAAGAACTAGGATGCCCAACTATGGCTACACCTTC
TRBD1 | . | TRBJ1-4 | TRBV6-8 | CASSGGTAGNEKLFF | TGTGCCAGCAGTGGCGGGACAGCGGGTAATGAAAAACTGTTTTTT
. | . | TRBJ1-2 | TRBV19 | CASSTRPYYGYTF | TGTGCCAGTAGTACCAGACCATACTATGGCTACACCTTC
. | . | TRBJ2-7 | TRBV28 | CASSRRVNEQYF | TGTGCCAGCAGTCGCAGGGTGAACGAGCAGTACTTC
. | . | TRBJ1-4 | TRBV5-1 | CASSPLGGGDEKLFF | TGCGCCAGCAGCCCCCTCGGGGGAGGGGACGAAAAACTGTTTTTT
. | . | TRBJ1-5 | TRBV28 | CASEGSGNQPQHF | TGTGCCAGCGAGGGGAGCGGCAATCAGCCCCAGCATTTT
. | . | TRBJ1-2 | TRBV1 | CASSQGAGYEGYTF | TGCGCCAGCAGCCAAGGGGCAGGGTATGAGGGCTACACCTTC
TRBD2 | . | TRBJ2-1 | TRBV11-3 | CASSLDGLAANEQFF | TGTGCCAGCAGCTTGGATGGACTAGCCGCCAATGAGCAGTTCTTC
. | few | TRBJ1-3 | TRBV11-3 | CASSFIASLAGTPGNTIYF | TGTGCCAGCAGCTTTATCGCAAGTTTGGCAGGGACTCCTGGAAACACCATATATTTT
TRBD1 | . | TRBJ1-4 | TRBV6-8 | CASRAGGANEKLFF | TGTGCCAGCAGGGCAGGGGGCGCAAATGAAAAACTGTTTTTT
. | . | TRBJ2-7 | TRBV1 | CASSQNTGNYEQYF | TGCGCCAGCAGCCAAAACACAGGAAACTACGAGCAGTACTTC
TRBD1 | . | TRBJ1-5 | TRBV6-8 | CASSYFGTGDQPQHF | TGTGCCAGCAGTTACTTCGGGACAGGGGATCAGCCCCAGCATTTT
TRBD1 | . | TRBJ2-1 | TRBV28 | CASIVGGQGASGEQFF | TGTGCCAGCATCGTAGGGGGACAGGGGGCCTCAGGTGAGCAGTTCTTC
. | once | TRBJ1-1 | TRBV11-3 | CASSFDPPGLLRLSTETFF | TGTGCCAGCAGCTTCGATCCGCCGGGACTTCTCCGGTTGAGCACTGAAACTTTCTTT
. | . | TRBJ1-1 | TRBV7-4 | CASSLPGVQSMNTEAFF | TGTGCCAGCAGCTTACCCGGTGTGCAGTCTATGAACACTGAAGCTTTCTTT
. | . | TRBJ1-5 | TRBV28 | CASNLQGPNQPQHF | TGTGCCAGCAACCTACAGGGCCCCAATCAGCCCCAGCATTTT
TRBD1 | medium-sized | TRBJ2-7 | TRBV11-3 | CASSRWGQGPYEQYF | TGTGCCAGCAGCCGATGGGGACAGGGCCCCTACGAGCAGTACTTC
. | . | TRBJ2-5 | TRBV6-8 | CASRPLGRSQETQYF | TGTGCCAGCAGACCCCTCGGGAGAAGTCAAGAGACCCAGTACTTC
. | once | TRBJ2-3 | TRBV5-1 | CASSLARLGDTQYF | TGCGCCAGCAGCTTGGCCAGGCTAGGGGATACGCAGTATTTT
. | . | TRBJ1-2 | TRBV28 | CASSNSNVYGYTF | TGTGCCAGCAGTAATTCGAATGTCTATGGCTACACCTTC
TRBD1 | . | TRBJ1-4 | TRBV19 | CASSIPRGLFNEKLFF | TGTGCCAGTAGTATCCCGAGGGGGCTATTTAATGAAAAACTGTTTTTT
TRBD1 | . | TRBJ1-2 | TRBV18 | CASSPLDRGTGKGYTF | TGTGCCAGCTCACCACTGGACAGGGGCACGGGGAAAGGCTACACCTTC
TRBD2 | . | TRBJ2-3 | TRBV10-3 | CAISEFGRGAFTDTQYF | TGTGCCATCAGTGAGTTCGGGCGGGGGGCCTTCACAGATACGCAGTATTTT
. | . | TRBJ2-3 | TRBV6-8 | CASSYVVGGGTDTQYF | TGTGCCAGCAGTTACGTTGTGGGAGGTGGCACAGATACGCAGTATTTT
TRBD1 | . | TRBJ2-7 | TRBV15 | CATSRGTGQGVSSYEQYF | TGTGCCACCAGCAGAGGGACGGGACAGGGGGTATCCTCCTACGAGCAGTACTTC
. | . | TRBJ1-1 | TRBV12-5 | CASGLNRVGRGRNTEAFF | TGTGCTAGTGGTTTGAATCGGGTAGGTAGGGGTCGGAACACTGAAGCTTTCTTT
TRBD1 | . | TRBJ1-1 | TRBV5-1 | CASSLTTGVMNTEAFF | TGCGCCAGCAGCTTGACTACAGGGGTAATGAACACTGAAGCTTTCTTT
TRBD1 | . | TRBJ1-2 | TRBV29-1 | CSVQRQGEADGYTF | TGCAGCGTCCAAAGACAGGGGGAAGCGGATGGCTACACCTTC
. | . | TRBJ1-1 | TRBV28 | CASSLRGHTEAFF | TGTGCCAGCAGTTTACGTGGCCATACTGAAGCTTTCTTT
. | . | TRBJ2-1 | TRBV11-3 | CASSSPGSSYNEQFF | TGTGCCAGCAGCTCCCCAGGGAGCTCCTACAATGAGCAGTTCTTC
. | . | TRBJ2-4 | TRBV10-2 | CASSALGRNRPKNIQYF | TGCGCCAGCAGTGCCCTCGGAAGAAACCGCCCCAAAAACATTCAGTACTTC
TRBD2 | . | TRBJ2-7 | TRBV5-1 | CASSFFLAGSSYEQYF | TGCGCCAGCAGCTTTTTTCTAGCGGGGTCCTCCTACGAGCAGTACTTC
. | . | TRBJ2-2 | TRBV11-3 | CASSLEGPDTGELFF | TGTGCCAGCAGCTTAGAAGGACCCGACACCGGGGAGCTGTTTTTT
TRBD1 | . | TRBJ1-1 | TRBV19 | CASTPRVGTVGVKDTEAFF | TGTGCCAGTACCCCGAGGGTGGGGACAGTAGGTGTCAAGGACACTGAAGCTTTCTTT
. | . | TRBJ1-5 | TRBV6-8 | CASQDGFGNQPQHF | TGTGCCAGCCAAGATGGGTTTGGCAATCAGCCCCAGCATTTT
. | . | TRBJ1-5 | TRBV6-8 | CASKPGYSNQPQHF | TGTGCCAGCAAGCCAGGGTATAGCAATCAGCCCCAGCATTTT
TRBD2 | . | TRBJ2-3 | TRBV11-3 | CASSRSGTRGDTQYF | TGTGCCAGCAGCCGCTCCGGGACTAGAGGAGATACGCAGTATTTT
. | once | TRBJ1-1 | TRBV29-1 | CSAIGGVGTEAFF | TGCAGCGCGATCGGGGGAGTGGGCACTGAAGCTTTCTTT
. | . | TRBJ2-7 | TRBV18 | CASSPETLTYEQYF | TGTGCCAGCTCACCAGAGACGCTGACCTACGAGCAGTACTTC
. | . | TRBJ2-6 | TRBV28 | CASSPISGANVLTF | TGTGCCAGCAGCCCCATCTCTGGGGCCAACGTCCTGACTTTC
. | . | TRBJ2-7 | TRBV10-1 | CASSGLYEQYF | TGCGCCAGCAGTGGCCTCTACGAGCAGTACTTC
TRBD2 | . | TRBJ2-7 | TRBV9 | CASSFPGLALHEQYF | TGTGCCAGCAGCTTTCCGGGACTAGCTCTCCACGAGCAGTACTTC
. | . | TRBJ1-3 | TRBV1 | CASSQGAGVAGNTIYF | TGCGCCAGCAGCCAAGGTGCAGGGGTTGCTGGAAACACCATATATTTT
. | . | TRBJ1-3 | TRBV28 | CASTQVRSGNTIYF | TGTGCCAGCACGCAGGTCCGCTCTGGAAACACCATATATTTT
. | . | TRBJ2-7 | TRBV5-1 | CASSPGPGNYEQYF | TGCGCCAGCTCCCCTGGCCCAGGGAACTACGAGCAGTACTTC
. | . | TRBJ1-2 | TRBV6-8 | CASSYFARVGYTF | TGTGCCAGCAGTTACTTTGCCAGGGTAGGCTACACCTTC
. | . | TRBJ2-1 | TRBV19 | CASSIEVNYHGMNEQFF | TGTGCCAGTAGTATAGAAGTCAACTACCATGGGATGAATGAGCAGTTCTTC
. | . | TRBJ1-3 | TRBV7-5 | CASSQRTGRNTIYF | TGTGCCAGCAGCCAACGGACAGGGAGAAACACCATATATTTT
. | . | TRBJ2-7 | TRBV6-8 | CASSYAGYDYEQYF | TGTGCCAGCAGTTACGCAGGGTACGACTACGAGCAGTACTTC
. | once | TRBJ2-3 | TRBV11-3 | CASSLDPGSTDTQYF | TGTGCCAGCAGCTTAGATCCGGGCAGCACAGATACGCAGTATTTT
TRBD1 | few | TRBJ2-6 | TRBV6-8 | CASSYSYGKDRGHSGANVLTF | TGTGCCAGCAGTTACTCATATGGGAAGGACAGGGGGCATTCTGGGGCCAACGTCCTGACTTTC
TRBD1 | . | TRBJ1-4 | TRBV6-8 | CASSYSWTGTNEKLFF | TGTGCCAGCAGTTACTCTTGGACAGGGACGAACGAAAAACTGTTTTTT
. | . | TRBJ1-1 | TRBV28 | CASSSYYPGQAGWYTEAFF | TGTGCCAGCAGTTCCTACTACCCCGGTCAGGCGGGGTGGTACACTGAAGCTTTCTTT
. | few | TRBJ1-6 | TRBV6-8 | CASSYKHTRESSPLHF | TGTGCCAGCAGTTACAAACACACTCGGGAGAGTAGTCCCCTCCACTTT